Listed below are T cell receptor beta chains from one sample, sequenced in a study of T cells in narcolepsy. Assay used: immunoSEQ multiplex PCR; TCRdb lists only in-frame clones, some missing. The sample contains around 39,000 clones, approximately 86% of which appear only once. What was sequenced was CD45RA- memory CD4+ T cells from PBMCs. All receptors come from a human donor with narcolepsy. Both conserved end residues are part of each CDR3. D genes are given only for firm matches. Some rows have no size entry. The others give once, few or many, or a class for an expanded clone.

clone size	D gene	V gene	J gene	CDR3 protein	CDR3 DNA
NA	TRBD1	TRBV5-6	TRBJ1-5	CASSSRTGRQPQHF	TGTGCCAGCAGCTCCCGGACAGGGAGACAGCCCCAGCATTTT
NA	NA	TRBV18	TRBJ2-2	CASSPKQQASTGELFF	TGTGCCAGCTCACCAAAGCAACAGGCGTCAACCGGGGAGCTGTTTTTT
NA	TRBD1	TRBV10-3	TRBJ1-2	CAISINLPGTGGSYTF	TGTGCCATCAGTATCAATCTCCCCGGGACAGGGGGCTCCTACACCTTC
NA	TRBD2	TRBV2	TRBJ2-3	CASSGLATDTQYF	TGTGCCAGCAGTGGACTAGCCACAGATACGCAGTATTTT
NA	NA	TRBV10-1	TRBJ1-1	CASSESGTAMNTEAFF	TGCGCCAGCAGTGAGTCCGGAACAGCTATGAACACTGAAGCTTTCTTT
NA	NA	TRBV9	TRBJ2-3	CASSERGRSTDTQYF	TGTGCCAGCAGCGAAAGGGGTCGTTCCACAGATACGCAGTATTTT
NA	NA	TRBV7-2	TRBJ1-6	CASSSQGPYSPLHF	TGTGCCAGCAGCTCCCAGGGGCCCTATTCACCCCTCCACTTT
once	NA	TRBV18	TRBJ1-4	CASSPLGDEGLFF	TGTGCCAGCTCACCACTGGGGGATGAGGGACTGTTTTTT
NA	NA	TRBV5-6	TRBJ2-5	CASSLAAGLETQYF	TGTGCCAGCAGCTTGGCGGCAGGGTTGGAGACCCAGTACTTC
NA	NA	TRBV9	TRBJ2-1	CASSVAGDVYNEQFF	TGTGCCAGCAGCGTAGCAGGGGACGTCTACAATGAGCAGTTCTTC
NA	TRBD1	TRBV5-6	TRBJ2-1	CASSLGDRGYHEQFF	TGTGCCAGCAGCTTAGGGGACAGAGGGTACCATGAGCAGTTCTTC
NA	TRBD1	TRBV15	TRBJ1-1	CATSFDRAEAFF	TGTGCCACCAGCTTCGACAGGGCTGAAGCTTTCTTT
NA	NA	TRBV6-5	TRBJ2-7	CASGRGTAYEQYF	TGTGCCAGCGGTAGGGGGACTGCCTACGAGCAGTACTTC
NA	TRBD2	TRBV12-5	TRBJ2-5	CASGLGGLAGNQETQYF	TGTGCTAGTGGTTTGGGGGGGCTAGCGGGGAACCAAGAGACCCAGTACTTC
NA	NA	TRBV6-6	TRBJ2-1	CASSYLYRSEQFF	TGTGCCAGCAGTTACCTATACAGGAGTGAGCAGTTCTTC
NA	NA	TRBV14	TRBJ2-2	CASSLAGATGELFF	TGTGCCAGCAGCCTCGCAGGGGCGACCGGGGAGCTGTTTTTT
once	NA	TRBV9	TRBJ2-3	CASSVGGAPRTDTQYF	TGTGCCAGCAGCGTAGGGGGAGCCCCCAGAACAGATACGCAGTATTTT
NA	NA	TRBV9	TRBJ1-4	CASSVAPQAGSMSQLFF	TGTGCCAGCAGCGTAGCCCCTCAGGCTGGGAGTATGTCACAACTGTTTTTT